This TCR beta chain originates from a study of identical twins. General study points: Diverse VJ usage suggested most zero-insertion clonotypes were not invariant T cells. High-abundance cord blood beta clonotypes had fewer insertions; memory repertoires showed none.

The CDR3 runs to 19 residues. Germline values: CDR1 MNHEY, CDR2 SVGEGT. Trimming removed 0 bases at V and 4 bases at J, with 24 bases between. TCRdb itself ran the 5' RACE reads through MiXCR, one entry per CDR3 protein. The sample lists some 210,000 distinct CDR3 sequences; 15% to 20% were seen once. Note on this clonotype: The antigen remains unidentified.

These data were also reused for a study on T cells expressing NK-cell markers. From that paper: Eight donors were sequenced, seven testing HCMV-seropositive and one testing seronegative. Dominant NKG2C+ clonotypes made up about 1.0-7.0% of CD8+ T cells in more than 5 donors.

The sequenced material came from CD8+ T cells sorted from blood. The chain is built from TRBV6-2 or TRBV6-3 and TRBJ1-1; D unresolved. This clonotype was obtained from a young woman in good health. CDR3 loop: CASSYSSPPRRAVATEAFF. As DNA, the CDR3 is TGTGCCAGCAGTTACTCGTCCCCCCCGAGGCGGGCTGTCGCCACTGAAGCTTTCTTT.